This T cell receptor (beta chain) was sequenced for a study of T cell repertoires in cytomegalovirus infection. Background on the study: Public signatures in TCR beta pointed to CMV infection and matching HLA type. The study, taken as a whole, reports: HLA-C-restricted CMV clonotypes gave the most frequent clonotype in two of eight donors. Cumulative frequency of public TCR beta families picked out carriers of CMV plus the relevant HLA.

MiXCR, applied by TCRdb to the reads, yields one record per CDR3 protein. The sample has approximately 750,000 distinct CDR3 sequences; under 40% are singletons. Regarding this clonotype: What it recognizes is unknown.

CDR1 is DFQATT and CDR2 is SNEGSKA in the germline V gene (reference sequence). The ends lost 0 bases at V and 7 bases at J; junction bases unmatched: 9. This CDR3 spans 15 amino acids. The chain is built from TRBV20-1 and TRBJ2-1, with 7 bases lining up with TRBD2. The sequence was obtained from a human donor in good health (CMV status not recorded). Some clones in this sample may be carry-over from other donors' samples. Sequencing was done on a sample of PBMCs. The CDR3 loop reads CSARDGTSVLNEQFF. The DNA for the CDR3 is TGCAGTGCTAGAGATGGCACTAGCGTTTTGAATGAGCAGTTCTTC.